This T cell receptor beta chain emerged from a study of T cells in Graves' hyperthyroidism and ophthalmopathy. Germline V gives CDR1 SGHNT, CDR2 YYREEE (reference sequence). The CDR3 covers 15 residues. The V segment lost 4 bases and the J segment 4 bases; nucleotides outside the gene matches: 6. A remark on this clonotype: The antigen remains unidentified.

The study's findings and limits: Ophthalmopathy was told apart from stable hyperthyroidism by a 13 V-J model. The model identified upcoming ophthalmopathy a median approximately six months ahead of onset.

TCR beta CDR3 regions were amplified from RNA transcripts. HTBI primers drove first-round RT-PCR of the TCR CDR3. TCRdb used MiXCR to reprocess the multiplex PCR reads, holding one entry per CDR3 protein. The sample carries fewer than 550,000 distinct CDR3 sequences, around 16% recorded once. Clinical symptoms, serum thyroxine, TRAb, thyroid ultrasound and orbital computed tomography established diagnosis. Out of around 10 ml of fresh peripheral blood came the PBMCs. The sample comprised blood. The V and J genes are TRBV5-4 and TRBJ2-7; 12 bases agree with TRBD2. The source is a woman between 18 and 29 years old with Graves' hyperthyroidism. This CDR3 reads CASSPLAGGMYEQYF. Here the CDR3 DNA reads TGTGCCAGCAGCCCACTAGCGGGAGGAATGTACGAGCAGTACTTC.